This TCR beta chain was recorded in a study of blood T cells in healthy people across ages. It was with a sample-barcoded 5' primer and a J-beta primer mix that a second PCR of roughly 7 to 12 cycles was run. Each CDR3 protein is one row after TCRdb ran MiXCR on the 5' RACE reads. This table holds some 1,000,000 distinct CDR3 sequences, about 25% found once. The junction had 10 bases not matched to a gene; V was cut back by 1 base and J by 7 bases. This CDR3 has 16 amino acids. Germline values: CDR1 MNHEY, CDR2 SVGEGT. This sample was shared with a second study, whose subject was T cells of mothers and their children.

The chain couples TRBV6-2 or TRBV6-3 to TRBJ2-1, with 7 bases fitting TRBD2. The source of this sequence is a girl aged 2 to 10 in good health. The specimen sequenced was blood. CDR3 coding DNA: TGTGCCAGCAGTTACTTTGGGGAGGGCCTGTGGAATGAGCAGTTCTTC. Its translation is CASSYFGEGLWNEQFF.